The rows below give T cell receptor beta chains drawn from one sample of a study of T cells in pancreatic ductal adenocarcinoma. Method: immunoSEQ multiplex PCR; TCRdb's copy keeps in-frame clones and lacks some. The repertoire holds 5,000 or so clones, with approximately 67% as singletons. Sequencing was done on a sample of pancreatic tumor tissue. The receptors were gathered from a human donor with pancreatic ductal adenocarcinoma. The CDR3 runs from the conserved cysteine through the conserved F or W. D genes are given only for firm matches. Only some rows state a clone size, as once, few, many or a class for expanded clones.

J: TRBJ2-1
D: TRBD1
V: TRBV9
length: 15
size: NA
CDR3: CASSIYRGPYNEQFF
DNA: TGTGCCAGCAGCATCTACAGGGGTCCCTACAATGAGCAGTTCTTC

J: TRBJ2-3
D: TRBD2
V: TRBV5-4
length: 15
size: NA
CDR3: CASSQTGGRGDTQYF
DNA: TGTGCCAGCAGCCAAACGGGGGGTAGGGGAGATACGCAGTATTTT

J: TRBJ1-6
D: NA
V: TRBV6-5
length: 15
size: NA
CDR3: CASRPRQNYNSPLHF
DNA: TGTGCCAGCAGGCCACGACAGAACTATAATTCACCCCTCCACTTT

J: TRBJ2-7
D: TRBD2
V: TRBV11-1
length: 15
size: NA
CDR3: CASSLTGAGGYEQYF
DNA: TGTGCCAGCAGCTTAACGGGGGCGGGAGGCTACGAGCAGTACTTC

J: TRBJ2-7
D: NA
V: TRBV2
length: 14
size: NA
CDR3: CASSPDFKPYEQYF
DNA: TGTGCCAGCAGTCCGGACTTCAAACCTTACGAGCAGTACTTC

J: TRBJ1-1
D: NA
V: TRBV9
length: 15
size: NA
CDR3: CASSVDGRGGTEAFF
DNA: TGTGCCAGCAGCGTAGACGGTAGGGGGGGCACTGAAGCTTTCTTT

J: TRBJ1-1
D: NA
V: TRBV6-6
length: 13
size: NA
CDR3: CASSFSLNTEAFF
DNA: TGTGCCAGCAGTTTTAGCTTGAACACTGAAGCTTTCTTT

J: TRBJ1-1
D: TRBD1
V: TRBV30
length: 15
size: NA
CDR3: CAWSHRTGWNTEAFF
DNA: TGTGCCTGGAGTCACCGGACAGGGTGGAACACTGAAGCTTTCTTT

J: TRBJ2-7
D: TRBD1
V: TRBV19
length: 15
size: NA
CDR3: CASGDPGQGRYEQYF
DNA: TGTGCCAGCGGGGATCCGGGACAGGGTCGCTACGAGCAGTACTTC

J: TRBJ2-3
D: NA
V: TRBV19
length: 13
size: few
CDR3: CASSRTGTDTQYF
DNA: TGTGCCAGTAGTAGGACAGGCACAGATACGCAGTATTTT

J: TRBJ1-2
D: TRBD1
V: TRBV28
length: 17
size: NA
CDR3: CASIHRTGAYIGQGYTF
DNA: TGTGCCAGCATCCATCGGACAGGGGCATACATCGGGCAGGGCTACACCTTC

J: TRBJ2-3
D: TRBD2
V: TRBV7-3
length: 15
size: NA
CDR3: CASSLAGGPTDTQYF
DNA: TGTGCCAGCAGCCTAGCGGGGGGACCCACAGATACGCAGTATTTT

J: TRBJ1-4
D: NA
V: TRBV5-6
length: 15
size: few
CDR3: CASSNQGATNEKLFF
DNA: TGTGCCAGCAGCAATCAAGGGGCAACTAATGAAAAACTGTTTTTT

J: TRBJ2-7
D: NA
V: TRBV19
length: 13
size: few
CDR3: CANPGRADYEQYF
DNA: TGTGCCAACCCGGGCAGGGCAGATTACGAGCAGTACTTC

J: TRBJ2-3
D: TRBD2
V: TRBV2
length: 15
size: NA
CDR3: CASSVKRGGRDTQYF
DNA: TGTGCCAGCAGTGTAAAGCGGGGGGGCCGGGATACGCAGTATTTT

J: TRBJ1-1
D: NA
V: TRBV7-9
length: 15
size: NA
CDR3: CASSPTLTDNNEAFF
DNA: TGTGCCAGCAGCCCGACCCTAACAGATAACAATGAAGCTTTCTTT

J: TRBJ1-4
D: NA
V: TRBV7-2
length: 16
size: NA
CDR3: CASSFQGSTTNEKLFF
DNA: TGTGCCAGCAGCTTTCAGGGGTCCACAACTAATGAAAAACTGTTTTTT

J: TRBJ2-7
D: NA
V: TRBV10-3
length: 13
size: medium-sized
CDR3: CAISNRTDYEQYF
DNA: TGTGCCATCAGTAATCGGACAGACTACGAGCAGTACTTC

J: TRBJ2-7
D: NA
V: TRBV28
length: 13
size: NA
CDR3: CASGPLTTYEQYF
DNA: TGTGCGAGCGGGCCACTCACCACCTACGAGCAGTACTTC

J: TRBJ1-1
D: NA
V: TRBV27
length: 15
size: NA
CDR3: CASSLVGGRYTEAFF
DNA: TGTGCCAGCAGTTTAGTGGGGGGACGGTACACTGAAGCTTTCTTT

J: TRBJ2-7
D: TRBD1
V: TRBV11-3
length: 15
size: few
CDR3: CASSLETGTTYEQYF
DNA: TGTGCCAGCAGCTTAGAGACAGGGACCACCTACGAGCAGTACTTC

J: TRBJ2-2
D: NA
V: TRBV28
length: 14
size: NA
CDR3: CASSGALRTGELFF
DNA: TGTGCCAGCAGTGGGGCCCTGCGGACCGGGGAGCTGTTTTTT